This TCR beta chain derives from a study of T cells in Graves' hyperthyroidism and ophthalmopathy. Findings and caveats of the study: The model anticipated ophthalmopathy a median 6.5 months pre-onset. Blood held most thyroid clonotypes expanded above 0.001 frequency.

On the basis of clinical symptoms, serum thyroxine and TRAb, thyroid ultrasound and orbital computed tomography, diagnoses were made. RNA transcripts provided the source from which TCR beta CDR3 regions were amplified. The study used the HTBI primer set for a first-round RT-PCR of the TCR CDR3. Each CDR3 protein is one row after TCRdb ran MiXCR on the multiplex PCR reads. The data show roughly 500,000 distinct CDR3 sequences, 46% seen once. This CDR3 has 15 residues. Per the germline V gene, CDR1 is KGHDR and CDR2 is SFDVKD. V gave up 3 bases and J gave up 11 bases, with 19 bases separating them. This clonotype is a singleton in its sample. Its antigen remains unidentified.

The rearrangement joins TRBV24-1 to TRBJ1-5; D gene uncertain. The receptor comes from an adult woman with Graves' disease, either hyperthyroidism or ophthalmopathy (not recorded which). Material for sequencing was peripheral blood or thyroid tissue (not recorded which). The CDR3 nucleotides read TGTGCCACCAGTGATCTAATGCATGGGGAAGAGACCCAGCATTTT. Translation gives CATSDLMHGEETQHF.